These 18 T cell receptor beta chains were all obtained from the same sample, sequenced in a study of blood T cells in healthy people across ages (dated by TCRdb to between 2014 and 2017). Libraries came from 5' RACE. The data were produced on an Illumina HiSeq 2500. A second 7 to 11 cycle PCR used a sample-barcoded 5' primer and a J-beta primer mix. TCRdb applied fastp at Q25 and MiXCR to the public reads, then kept only in-frame beta chains. Each CDR3 protein gets just one entry, which takes the most common genes and DNA from the rows behind it. The sample contains hundreds of thousands of distinct CDR3 sequences, roughly 49% of them found a single time. The ten top clones hold about 32% of the sample. Sequenced material: blood. These receptors all stem from a woman aged 55-70 years in good health.

The chain has TRBV20-1 and TRBJ2-7, with D possibly TRBD1 on 5 matching bases. The CDR3 is made up of 15 amino acids. Germline CDR1 is DFQATT and CDR2 is SNEGSKA (reference sequence). Deletions cut 5 bases from V and 1 base from J, with 18 bases between. The CDR3 here is CSAARQMFLSYEQYF. The CDR3 DNA reads as TGCAGTGCTGCTCGACAGATGTTCCTTTCCTACGAGCAGTACTTC.

The rearrangement joins TRBV27 to TRBJ2-7, with a tentative D call TRBD1 (6 bases). Germline V CDR1 and CDR2: MNHEY, SMNVEV (reference sequence). V was pared by 10 bases and J by 0 bases, with 19 bases between. The CDR3 is made up of 15 amino acids. This chain's CDR3 is CAIPRGFGSSYEQYF. In DNA form, the CDR3 reads TGTGCCATACCGAGGGGGTTTGGTAGCTCCTACGAGCAGTACTTC.

The rearrangement uses TRBV7-9 and TRBJ2-5; 8 positions match TRBD2. V trimming: 6 bases; J trimming: 9 bases; junction bases outside the gene matches: 9. Germline V gene data show CDR1 as SEHNR and CDR2 as FQNEAQ (reference sequence). This CDR3 has 13 residues. DNA of the CDR3: TGTGCCAGCAGTGAGACTAGCGCTACTTCCCAGTACTTC. Translating gives CASSETSATSQYF.

This clonotype was counted only a few times. The V gene is TRBV29-1, the J gene TRBJ1-1, with D possibly matching TRBD1 (5 bases). There are 13 residues in the CDR3. V lost 6 bases and J 6 bases, leaving 17 bases between the germline ends. From germline, CDR1 is SQVTM and CDR2 ANQGSEA. CDR3 nucleotide sequence: TGCAGCGTCCAACGCCGGACAAGACCTGAAGCTTTCTTT. Translation: CSVQRRTRPEAFF.

This clonotype has a handful of counts. V gene TRBV7-9 combines with J gene TRBJ2-4; TRBD1 or TRBD2 may be the D gene (5 bases each). The J call is in doubt because the DNA end fits TRBJ2-7 better. This CDR3 comprises 15 residues. Germline CDR1 is SEHNR and CDR2 is FQNEAQ (reference sequence). As DNA, the CDR3 is TGTGCCAGCAGCGCCCGACAGCGGACCATGTACGAGCAGTACTTC. Its translation is CASSARQRTMYEQYF.

This chain connects TRBV10-3 to TRBJ2-1; maybe TRBD2 (5 bases). The CDR3 length is 14 residues. Germline CDR1 reads ENHRY; CDR2 reads SYGVKD. Trimming took 8 bases from V and 0 from J, leaving 11 bases between them. CDR3 bases: TGTGCCATCGGCGGGCGGAGCTCCTACAATGAGCAGTTCTTC. Translation: CAIGGRSSYNEQFF.

The chain links TRBV10-3 to TRBJ2-1; D remains unclear. V was shortened by 4 bases and J by 8 bases, with 9 bases between the two germline ends. The germline CDR1 and CDR2 sequences are ENHRY and SYGVKD. The CDR3 is 12 amino acids. CDR3 sequence: CAISGNVDEQFF. The CDR3, as DNA: TGTGCCATCAGTGGTAACGTCGATGAGCAGTTCTTC.

This rearrangement joins TRBV20-1 to TRBJ1-1, with no clear D. This CDR3 contains 12 residues. The V end was cut by 8 bases, the J end by 1 base, with 11 bases between. Per germline, CDR1 DFQATT and CDR2 SNEGSKA (reference sequence). The CDR3: CSPKGGNTEAFF. DNA of the CDR3: TGCAGTCCAAAAGGAGGGAACACTGAAGCTTTCTTT.

V gene TRBV6-5 combines with J gene TRBJ2-7, with 7 bases matching TRBD2. The CDR3 runs 15 residues. CDR1 is MNHEY, CDR2 SVGAGI, per germline. Trimming at V came to 8 bases and at J to 5 bases, leaving 15 bases not matched to a gene. Here the CDR3 reads CASHLRAGDTHEQYF. The CDR3 coding sequence is TGTGCCAGCCACCTGCGGGCGGGAGACACCCACGAGCAGTACTTC.

The J gene is TRBJ2-3, the V gene TRBV27; D is perhaps TRBD1 (6 bases). The CDR3 extends over 15 amino acids. V was cut by 5 bases and J by 0 bases, with 12 bases left in between. Germline CDR1 and CDR2: MNHEY and SMNVEV (reference sequence). CDR3 nucleotide sequence: TGTGCCAGCAGTCCTGGACAGTTTAGCACAGATACGCAGTATTTT. This translates into CASSPGQFSTDTQYF.

This chain links TRBV20-1 with TRBJ2-3; D remains ambiguous. Between the trimmed V and J ends, which lost 0 bases and 6 bases, there was a span of 16 bases. This CDR3 comprises 15 residues. Germline V gene sequence: CDR1 DFQATT, CDR2 SNEGSKA (reference sequence). The CDR3 protein is CSARDAGRPTDTQYF. The CDR3 DNA sequence: TGCAGTGCTAGAGACGCCGGGCGCCCCACGGATACGCAGTATTTT.

This chain links TRBV6-1 with TRBJ2-7, with 7 bases aligning to TRBD2. Germline V gene lookup returns CDR1 MNHNS and CDR2 SASEGT. With V trimmed by 9 bases and J by 4 bases, 9 bases remained unmatched. CDR3 length: 13 amino acids. The CDR3, as DNA: TGTGCCAGTGGGAGGGACGGATCTTACGAGCAGTACTTC. It yields the protein CASGRDGSYEQYF.

This clonotype came up a few times. The chain has TRBV4-3 and TRBJ2-7; the match to TRBD2 covers 13 bases. The ends lost 5 bases at V and 3 bases at J; junction bases unmatched: 4. The CDR3 totals 15 residues. From germline, CDR1 is LGHNA and CDR2 YSLEER. The CDR3 nucleotides are TGCGCCAGCAGCTTCGGACTAGCGGGAGACTACGAGCAGTACTTC. It codes for CASSFGLAGDYEQYF.

This clonotype was found a few times. The chain carries TRBV7-9 and TRBJ1-2; D uncertain. V was trimmed by 7 bases and J by 3 bases, leaving 9 bases between them. Germline V gene sequence: CDR1 SEHNR, CDR2 FQNEAQ (reference sequence). The CDR3 totals 12 residues. CDR3 sequence reads: CASNWGDYGYTF. The CDR3 nucleotides read TGTGCCAGCAACTGGGGTGACTATGGCTACACCTTC.

The gene calls are TRBV5-1 and TRBJ2-3; 7 bases match TRBD2. The CDR3 totals 16 residues. The J segment lost 0 bases and the V segment lost 4 bases, leaving 8 bases of the junction unmatched. Germline V CDR1 and CDR2: SGHRS, YFSETQ. In nucleotides, the CDR3 is TGCGCCAGCAGCGCCTTGCTAGCGGAGAGCACAGATACGCAGTATTTT. Translated: CASSALLAESTDTQYF.

V usage is TRBV7-2 and J usage is TRBJ1-2, with TRBD1 as a possible D gene (5 bases). Germline CDR1 reads SGHTA; CDR2 reads FQGNSA. With 1 base removed from V and 4 bases from J, the gap between germline ends came to 16 bases. The CDR3 totals 16 residues. CDR3 loop: CASSLGFGTGSYGYTF. CDR3 DNA sequence: TGTGCCAGCAGCTTAGGTTTCGGCACAGGATCCTATGGCTACACCTTC.

This clonotype was detected once. This chain connects TRBV7-2 to TRBJ2-1, with D tentatively TRBD2 (5 bases). Germline V CDR1 and CDR2: SGHTA, FQGNSA. Trimming cost V 5 bases and J 10 bases, with 12 bases left between them. This CDR3 comprises 12 residues. The CDR3 nucleotides read TGTGCCAGCAGCCCGGTCCGGGGAGAGCAGTTCTTC. It translates to CASSPVRGEQFF. Using reference TRBV7-2 and TRBJ2-1 for the parts outside the CDR3, the full variable domain is GAGVSQSPSNKVTEKGKDVELRCDPISGHTALYWYRQSLGQGLEFLIYFQGNSAPDKSGLPSDRFSAERTGGSVSTLTIQRTQQEDSAVYLCASSPVRGEQFFGPGTRLTVL.

This chain joins TRBV5-4 and TRBJ2-5; TRBD1 matches 7 bases. The V and J ends lost 2 bases and 11 bases, in that order; junction bases with no gene match: 6. The V gene's germline CDR1 is SGHNT and CDR2 YYREEE (reference sequence). The CDR3 consists of 12 residues. The CDR3 reads CASSFTGDEQYF. The DNA for the CDR3 is TGTGCCAGCAGCTTCACAGGGGATGAGCAGTACTTC.